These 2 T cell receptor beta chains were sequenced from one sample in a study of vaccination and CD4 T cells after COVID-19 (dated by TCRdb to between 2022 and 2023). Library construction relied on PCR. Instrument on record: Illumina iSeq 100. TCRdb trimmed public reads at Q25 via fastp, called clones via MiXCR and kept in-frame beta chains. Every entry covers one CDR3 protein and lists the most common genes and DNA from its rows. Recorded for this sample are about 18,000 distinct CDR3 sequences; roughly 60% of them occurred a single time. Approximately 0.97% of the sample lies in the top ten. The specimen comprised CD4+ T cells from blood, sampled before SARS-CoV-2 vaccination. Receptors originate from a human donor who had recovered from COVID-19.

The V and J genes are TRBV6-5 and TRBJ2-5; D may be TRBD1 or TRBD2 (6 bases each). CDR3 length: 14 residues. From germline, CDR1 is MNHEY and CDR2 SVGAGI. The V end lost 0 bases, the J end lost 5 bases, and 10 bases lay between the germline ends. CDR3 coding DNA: TGTGCCAGCAGTTACTCGAGGGGGGTTGAGACCCAGTACTTC. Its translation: CASSYSRGVETQYF.

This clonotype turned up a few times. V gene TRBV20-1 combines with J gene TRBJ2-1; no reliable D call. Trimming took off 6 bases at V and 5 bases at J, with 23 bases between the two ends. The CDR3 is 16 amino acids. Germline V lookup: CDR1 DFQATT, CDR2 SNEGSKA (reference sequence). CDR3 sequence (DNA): TGCAGTGCCCCCGACACCTCGGTGAGACACAACAATGAGCAGTTCTTC. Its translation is CSAPDTSVRHNNEQFF.